Below, 27 T cell receptor beta chains from the same sample are listed, as sequenced in a study of T-cell reconstitution after alpha-beta-depleted transplantation in children. Using unique molecular identifiers, the investigators prepared the TCRbeta library. Via MiXCR, TCRdb re-called the PCR reads, giving one row per CDR3 protein. The sample holds some 95,000 distinct CDR3 sequences, 20% to 25% seen once. Material: PBMCs, obtained before TCRalphabeta/CD19-depleted stem cell transplant. These receptor sequences come from a boy between 2 and 15 years old with acute lymphoblastic leukemia, due to receive a stem cell transplant.

This clonotype was observed a handful of times. The rearrangement links TRBV28 to TRBJ1-6; TRBD1 might be the D (5 bases). Trimming took 6 bases from V and 5 from J, leaving 14 bases between them. Germline loops: CDR1 MDHEN, CDR2 SYDVKM. This CDR3 is 15 amino acids long. As DNA, the CDR3 is TGTGCCAGCAGCCCCATCAGGGCAAATAATTCACCCCTCCACTTT. This sequence encodes CASSPIRANNSPLHF.

CDR3 sequence reads: CSVEDPGGPDTQYF. The CDR3 DNA reads TGCAGCGTTGAAGATCCCGGAGGGCCGGATACGCAGTATTTT. The chain joins TRBV29-1 to TRBJ2-3; possible D gene TRBD2, 6 bases. This CDR3 spans 14 amino acids. Trimming left V 0 bases short and J 6 bases short, with 13 bases between. Germline V gene data show CDR1 as SQVTM and CDR2 as ANQGSEA.

This clonotype appeared a few times. The V gene is TRBV5-1, the J gene TRBJ1-2; TRBD1 matches 10 bases. The CDR3 has 13 residues. Trimming took 3 bases from V and 6 from J; bases not matched to a gene: 2. In germline, CDR1 is SGHRS, CDR2 YFSETQ. The CDR3 region is CASSYGTGDGYTF. The CDR3 DNA sequence: TGCGCCAGCAGCTACGGGACAGGGGATGGCTACACCTTC.

This clonotype was recorded at least ten times. The V and J genes are TRBV5-1 and TRBJ2-7, with D perhaps matching TRBD1 or TRBD2 (6 bases each). CDR3 length: 18 amino acids. V was clipped by 2 bases and J by 3 bases, with 24 bases between them. CDR1 is SGHRS and CDR2 is YFSETQ in the germline V gene. In DNA, the CDR3 is TGCGCCAGCAGCTTCTTGGTGGGGGGCAGCGGAGGGTACTACGAGCAGTACTTC. Protein product: CASSFLVGGSGGYYEQYF.

This clonotype showed up just a few times. This chain uses TRBV15 with TRBJ2-3; 10 positions match TRBD2. The CDR3 is 17 residues long. Unmatched junction bases numbered 9, after V lost 1 base and J lost 5 bases. The V gene's germline CDR1 is LNHNV and CDR2 YYDKDF (reference sequence). The CDR3: CATSRGTSGGEEDTQYF. Here the CDR3 DNA reads TGTGCCACCAGCAGAGGGACTAGCGGAGGGGAAGAAGATACGCAGTATTTT.

This clonotype was detected only a few times. The J gene is TRBJ2-1, the V gene TRBV9; a possible D gene is TRBD2 (6 bases). This CDR3 region has 17 residues. The germline V gene encodes CDR1 SGDLS and CDR2 YYNGEE. V lost 2 bases to trimming and J lost 0 bases, with 15 bases between them. DNA for the CDR3: TGTGCCAGCAGCGTTTTCGGGGACTCGGGCTCCTACAATGAGCAGTTCTTC. Protein product: CASSVFGDSGSYNEQFF.

This clonotype was detected many times. The V and J genes are TRBV12-3 or TRBV12-4 and TRBJ2-7; D may match TRBD1 or TRBD2 (5 bases each). V was clipped by 2 bases and J by 3 bases, with 17 bases between them. CDR3 length: 16 amino acids. Here the CDR3 DNA reads TGTGCCAGCAGTTTAAAGTCAGGGAGATTAAACTACGAGCAGTACTTC. Translation: CASSLKSGRLNYEQYF.

This clonotype was seen more than once but under ten times. The chain employs TRBV29-1 and TRBJ1-5, with D possibly matching TRBD1 (5 bases). The CDR3 covers 13 residues. Trimming stripped 6 bases from V and 7 bases from J, with 16 bases between. Germline V lookup: CDR1 SQVTM, CDR2 ANQGSEA. This chain's CDR3 is CSVLTQGTQPQHF. CDR3 bases: TGCAGCGTCTTAACTCAGGGTACGCAGCCCCAGCATTTT. Complete variable domain (other parts from reference TRBV29-1 and TRBJ1-5): SAVISQKPSRDICQRGTSLTIQCQVDSQVTMMFWYRQQPGQSLTLIATANQGSEATYESGFVIDKFPISRPNLTFSTLTVSNMSPEDSSIYLCSVLTQGTQPQHFGDGTRLSIL.

This clonotype appeared a few times. The genes are TRBV13 and TRBJ2-7, with a tentative D call TRBD2 (5 bases). With 5 bases removed from V and 6 bases from J, the gap between germline ends came to 17 bases. The germline gives CDR1 PRHDT, CDR2 FYEKMQ (reference sequence). The CDR3 has 14 amino acids. In DNA, the CDR3 is TGTGCCAGCAGCGGCCCAACCCGTCGGGGCGAGCAGTACTTC. Encoded protein: CASSGPTRRGEQYF. Looking up the rest from reference TRBV13 and TRBJ2-7 gives the full variable domain: AAGVIQSPRHLIKEKRETATLKCYPIPRHDTVYWYQQGPGQDPQFLISFYEKMQSDKGSIPDRFSAQQFSDYHSELNMSSLELGDSALYFCASSGPTRRGEQYFGPGTRLTVT.

This clonotype was counted ten times or more. The chain carries TRBV10-3 and TRBJ2-1; D may be TRBD2 (6 bases). CDR3 length equals 12 residues. With 6 bases removed from V and 5 bases from J, the gap between germline ends came to 8 bases. Looked up from germline, CDR1 is ENHRY and CDR2 is SYGVKD. The CDR3 sequence: CAIRGLDNEQFF. DNA for the CDR3: TGTGCCATCAGGGGACTCGACAATGAGCAGTTCTTC.

This clonotype has just a few counts. This chain uses TRBV4-1 with TRBJ2-4, with D perhaps TRBD2 (6 bases). Between the trimmed V and J ends, which lost 0 bases and 6 bases, there was a span of 18 bases. Per the germline V gene, CDR1 is MGHRA and CDR2 is YSYEKL. The CDR3 loop spans 17 amino acids. This CDR3 is CASSQELRGGGANIQYF. Here the CDR3 DNA reads TGCGCCAGCAGCCAAGAACTCAGAGGTGGCGGGGCAAACATTCAGTACTTC.

In its sample, this clonotype was seen a few times. The V and J genes are TRBV5-1 and TRBJ2-7; 8 bases are shared with TRBD1. The length of the CDR3 is 15 residues. Trimming took 4 bases from V and 0 from J; bases not matched to a gene: 6. CDR1 and CDR2 (germline): SGHRS, YFSETQ. The CDR3 sequence: CASSPRTGISYEQYF. DNA for the CDR3: TGCGCCAGCAGCCCGCGGACAGGGATCTCCTACGAGCAGTACTTC.

In its sample, this clonotype was seen many times. The CDR3 protein is CASSSKPTGYTGELFF. The CDR3, as DNA: TGTGCCAGCAGTTCAAAACCGACAGGGTACACCGGGGAGCTGTTTTTT. The rearrangement uses TRBV12-3 or TRBV12-4 and TRBJ2-2, with TRBD1 matching 7 bases. The junction had 8 bases not matched to a gene; V was cut back by 4 bases and J by 3 bases. This CDR3 comprises 16 residues.

The rearrangement links TRBV20-1 to TRBJ1-3; 8 bases line up with TRBD1. The CDR3 runs 14 residues. J lost 4 bases, V lost 6 bases, and 8 bases had no gene match. Germline loops: CDR1 DFQATT, CDR2 SNEGSKA (reference sequence). CDR3 nucleotide sequence: TGCAGTGCCGACAACCCAGGGGGCGGAAACACCATATATTTT. Its protein is CSADNPGGGNTIYF.

The chain recombines TRBV20-1 with TRBJ2-5; 7 positions match TRBD1. The CDR3 is 19 residues long. CDR1 and CDR2 from the germline V gene are DFQATT and SNEGSKA (reference sequence). Trimming removed 3 bases from V and 5 bases from J; junction bases left unmatched: 24. CDR3 residues: CSARPARGGYRQGGETQYF. The CDR3 bases are TGCAGTGCTAGGCCGGCTAGGGGTGGGTACAGACAGGGCGGCGAGACCCAGTACTTC.

V gene TRBV29-1 combines with J gene TRBJ2-3; 13 bases map to TRBD2. This CDR3 region has 14 residues. The trim removed 6 bases at V and 9 bases at J, leaving 9 bases unmatched. Germline V gene sequence: CDR1 SQVTM, CDR2 ANQGSEA. CDR3: CSVGTSGISETQYF. The CDR3 bases are TGCAGCGTCGGGACTAGCGGGATTAGTGAGACGCAGTATTTT.

V usage is TRBV7-2 and J usage is TRBJ2-7; tentatively, D is TRBD1 or TRBD2 (6 bases each). The V end lost 5 bases, the J end lost 1 base, and 12 bases lay between the germline ends. The germline CDR1 and CDR2 sequences are SGHTA and FQGNSA. The CDR3 is made up of 14 amino acids. This CDR3 reads CASSTKGGSYEQYF. CDR3 nucleotide sequence: TGTGCCAGCAGCACCAAAGGGGGGTCCTACGAGCAGTACTTC.

This clonotype came up once. The chain recombines TRBV2 with TRBJ2-5; maybe TRBD1 (6 bases). V shed 8 bases and J shed 5 bases, with 15 bases lying between them. CDR3 length: 13 amino acids. From germline, CDR1 is SNHLY and CDR2 FYNNEI. The CDR3, as DNA: TGTGCCAGCTATGACAGGCGATCGGAGACCCAGTACTTC. It translates to CASYDRRSETQYF. The complete variable domain, with remaining parts taken from reference TRBV2 and TRBJ2-5, reads EPEVTQTPSHQVTQMGQEVILRCVPISNHLYFYWYRQILGQKVEFLVSFYNNEISEKSEIFDDQFSVERPDGSNFTLKIRSTKLEDSAMYFCASYDRRSETQYFGPGTRLLVL.

This clonotype is medium-sized within its sample. This chain links TRBV28 with TRBJ1-2; a weak D match, TRBD1 (5 bases). Looked up from germline, CDR1 is MDHEN and CDR2 is SYDVKM. Trimming shortened V by 5 bases and J by 2 bases, and 21 bases separated the two germline ends. The CDR3 runs 17 residues. The CDR3 bases are TGTGCCAGCAGTCCCCTTTCAAACCTAGACAGAAACTATGGCTACACCTTC. This encodes CASSPLSNLDRNYGYTF.

The table lists this clonotype with a few counts. The V gene is TRBV6-2 or TRBV6-3, the J gene TRBJ2-2, with TRBD2 identical over 10 bases. The CDR3 spans 15 residues. Germline V gene lookup returns CDR1 MNHEY and CDR2 SVGEGT. The V gene end was trimmed by 2 bases and the J gene end by 3 bases; junction bases not matched to a gene: 0. Here the CDR3 reads CASSYGTSDTGELFF. CDR3 DNA: TGTGCCAGCAGTTACGGGACTAGCGACACCGGGGAGCTGTTTTTT.

The gene calls are TRBV25-1 and TRBJ2-2; unclear D gene. Trimming took off 7 bases at V and 1 base at J, with 10 bases between the two ends. The CDR3 loop spans 14 amino acids. Germline CDR1 reads MGHDK; CDR2 reads SYGVNS. CDR3 DNA: TGTGCCAGCAAGCTGTCCGGGAACACCGGGGAGCTGTTTTTT. It translates to CASKLSGNTGELFF. Full variable domain (missing parts from reference TRBV25-1 and TRBJ2-2): EADIYQTPRYLVIGTGKKITLECSQTMGHDKMYWYQQDPGMELHLIHYSYGVNSTEKGDLSSESTVSRIRTEHFPLTLESARPSHTSQYLCASKLSGNTGELFFGEGSRLTVL.

This clonotype was recorded at least ten times. V is TRBV14 and J is TRBJ1-1; no clear D. The germline CDR1 and CDR2 sequences are SGHDN and FVKESK. This CDR3 region has 13 residues. V lost 2 bases, J lost 0 bases, and 4 bases lay in between. The chain's CDR3 is CASSQLMNTEAFF. CDR3 DNA sequence: TGTGCCAGCAGCCAACTAATGAACACTGAAGCTTTCTTT. Combining the CDR3 with reference TRBV14 and TRBJ1-1 gives the whole variable domain EAGVTQFPSHSVIEKGQTVTLRCDPISGHDNLYWYRRVMGKEIKFLLHFVKESKQDESGMPNNRFLAERTGGTYSTLKVQPAELEDSGVYFCASSQLMNTEAFFGQGTRLTVV.

This clonotype has only a few counts. The chain is built from TRBV3-1 and TRBJ1-2; no firm D call. This CDR3 has 14 amino acids. Germline values: CDR1 LGHDT, CDR2 YNNKEL (reference sequence). Trimming left V 4 bases short and J 5 bases short, with 14 bases between. The CDR3 sequence: CASSPLTPSYGYTF. Here the CDR3 DNA reads TGTGCCAGCAGCCCCCTGACACCTTCTTATGGCTACACCTTC.

This chain connects TRBV5-5 to TRBJ2-3; D not certain. CDR1 SGHKS and CDR2 YYEKEE come from the germline V gene (reference sequence). The V gene lost 7 bases and the J gene lost 0 bases, with 9 bases spanning the gap. The CDR3 runs 13 residues. CDR3 amino acids: CASPAVSTDTQYF. As DNA, the CDR3 is TGTGCCAGCCCGGCAGTAAGCACAGATACGCAGTATTTT.

This clonotype was recorded at least ten times. V usage is TRBV20-1 and J usage is TRBJ2-3, with a possible D match to TRBD2 (6 bases). Germline values: CDR1 DFQATT, CDR2 SNEGSKA (reference sequence). CDR3 length equals 15 residues. Trimming removed 5 bases from V and 6 bases from J, with 21 bases in between. CDR3 loop: CSAGEPGPRGDTQYF. The CDR3 bases are TGCAGTGCTGGTGAACCGGGTCCCCGGGGGGATACGCAGTATTTT.

V usage is TRBV5-6 and J usage is TRBJ2-7; 7 bases are a match to TRBD1. This CDR3 is 15 amino acids long. CDR1 SGHDT and CDR2 YYEEEE come from the germline V gene. The trim removed 0 bases at V and 3 bases at J, leaving 6 bases unmatched. The CDR3 is CASSLVDAGGYEQYF. DNA of the CDR3: TGTGCCAGCAGCTTGGTAGACGCAGGGGGCTACGAGCAGTACTTC. The full variable domain, in which reference TRBV5-6 and TRBJ2-7 provide the parts outside the CDR3, is DAGVTQSPTHLIKTRGQQVTLRCSPKSGHDTVSWYQQALGQGPQFIFQYYEEEERQRGNFPDRFSGHQFPNYSSELNVNALLLGDSALYLCASSLVDAGGYEQYFGPGTRLTVT.

Regarding this clonotype: With a much larger clone just one base away, this may be a read error. The chain uses TRBV13 and TRBJ2-7; either TRBD1 or TRBD2 may supply D (5 bases each). CDR1 and CDR2 (germline): PRHDT, FYEKMQ (reference sequence). Trimming removed 5 bases from V and 2 bases from J, with 10 bases in between. CDR3 length: 13 residues. The CDR3: CASSPRGPYEQYF. Written as DNA, the CDR3 is TGTGCCAGCAGCCCCCGGGGACCCTACGAGCAGTACTTC.